There are many counts of the clone carrying this TCR beta chain. Its antigen is unknown. The record originates from a study of regulatory T cells in long-lasting Graves disease. Time point given: newly diagnosed GD, antithyroid drugs for less than 3 months. There was RNA extracted from PBMCs, and the TCR library was made from it. Diagnosis followed American Thyroid Association guidelines for Graves' disease. The length of the CDR3 is 14 residues. Per the germline V gene, CDR1 is DFQATT and CDR2 is SNEGSKA (reference sequence). V was trimmed by 1 base and J by 1 base, leaving 10 bases between them. Study-level findings and limits: Gene preferences differed: TRBV28, TRBJ1-2, TRBJ2-5 in persistent cases. For persistent Graves' patients, TCR diversity was lower than for newly diagnosed ones.

Through Arm-PCR of CDR3 regions and iRepertoire HTBI primers, TCR beta libraries were built. TCRdb passed the multiplex PCR reads through MiXCR, listing each CDR3 protein once. In the table there are approximately 400,000 distinct CDR3 sequences, more than 12% of which are singletons. These same data were also listed under a study on T cells in Graves' hyperthyroidism and ophthalmopathy. From that second work: In the analysis, a 13 V-J model separated ophthalmopathy from stable hyperthyroidism.

The chain employs TRBV20-1 and TRBJ2-5; D perhaps matches TRBD2 (6 bases). Material: peripheral blood mononuclear cells (PBMCs), obtained at new diagnosis, from a patient treated with antithyroid drugs. This receptor was identified in a young woman with Graves disease. In DNA, the CDR3 is TGCAGTGCTAGAGGGGGACTGCGCCAAGAGACCCAGTACTTC. Protein product: CSARGGLRQETQYF.